A selection of T cell receptor beta chains follows, all from one sample in a study of blood T cell repertoires in COVID-19. Clones were read by immunoSEQ multiplex PCR, and TCRdb kept only the in-frame ones, dropping some. The table records a few hundred thousand clones, about nine tenths of them present only once. Sequences were obtained from peripheral blood. The source is a man aged 50 or older with active or convalescent COVID-19. Both conserved end residues are part of each CDR3. Fields, in order: J gene, V gene, D gene, clone size, CDR3 DNA, CDR3 protein. D genes are given only for firm matches. The size of a clone is reported for some rows only, either as once, few or many, or as a class for expanded clones.

J gene: TRBJ1-5
V gene: TRBV10-3
D gene: -
clone size: -
CDR3 DNA: TGTGCCACGGGGGGTAAAGGAGACCATAGCAATCAGCCCCAGCATTTT
CDR3 protein: CATGGKGDHSNQPQHF

J gene: TRBJ2-7
V gene: TRBV5-1
D gene: -
clone size: -
CDR3 DNA: TGCGCCAGCAGCTTGGTCCGCGGCGAGCAGTACTTC
CDR3 protein: CASSLVRGEQYF

J gene: TRBJ2-7
V gene: TRBV2
D gene: TRBD2
clone size: -
CDR3 DNA: TGTGCCAGCAGTAGTAGCGGGAGGGCCGGGGAGCAGTACTTC
CDR3 protein: CASSSSGRAGEQYF

J gene: TRBJ2-3
V gene: TRBV27
D gene: TRBD2
clone size: -
CDR3 DNA: TGTGCCAGCAGTTGGCTACTAGCGGGAGTTCCAGATACGCAGTATTTT
CDR3 protein: CASSWLLAGVPDTQYF

J gene: TRBJ2-7
V gene: TRBV6-5
D gene: -
clone size: once
CDR3 DNA: TGTGCCAGCAGTTTTAACCAGGGTGGCGAGCAGTACTTC
CDR3 protein: CASSFNQGGEQYF

J gene: TRBJ2-5
V gene: TRBV18
D gene: TRBD2
clone size: once
CDR3 DNA: TGTGCCAGCTCACACCGGACTAGCGGGGAGGAGACCCAGTACTTC
CDR3 protein: CASSHRTSGEETQYF

J gene: TRBJ1-4
V gene: TRBV28
D gene: -
clone size: -
CDR3 DNA: TGTGCCAGCAGTTTAGCGGGGGGGGCTGGGCAAAAACTGTTTTTT
CDR3 protein: CASSLAGGAGQKLFF

J gene: TRBJ2-1
V gene: TRBV18
D gene: TRBD2
clone size: -
CDR3 DNA: TGTGCCAGCTCACCAATGGAGACTAGCGGGAGCGATGAGCAGTTCTTC
CDR3 protein: CASSPMETSGSDEQFF

J gene: TRBJ1-4
V gene: TRBV5-1
D gene: -
clone size: -
CDR3 DNA: TGCGCCAGCAGCTGGAGGCTAGCAACTAATGAAAAACTGTTTTTT
CDR3 protein: CASSWRLATNEKLFF

J gene: TRBJ1-2
V gene: TRBV24-1
D gene: -
clone size: -
CDR3 DNA: TGTGCCACCGTTGGCGTATCAGGGAGGTATGGCTACACCTTC
CDR3 protein: CATVGVSGRYGYTF

J gene: TRBJ1-2
V gene: TRBV5-1
D gene: -
clone size: -
CDR3 DNA: TGCGCCAGCAGCTTGGAGACAGCTTTCTACGGCTACACCTTC
CDR3 protein: CASSLETAFYGYTF

J gene: TRBJ1-1
V gene: TRBV30
D gene: -
clone size: once
CDR3 DNA: TGTGCCGGCGCATTAGGTTGGAAGGGGAAGGCTTTCTTT
CDR3 protein: CAGALGWKGKAFF

J gene: TRBJ2-3
V gene: TRBV9
D gene: TRBD2
clone size: once
CDR3 DNA: TGTGCCAGCAGCGTAGATGGTAGCGGGAGCACAGATACGCAGTATTTT
CDR3 protein: CASSVDGSGSTDTQYF

J gene: TRBJ2-3
V gene: TRBV29-1
D gene: TRBD1
clone size: -
CDR3 DNA: TGCAGCGCAGCCGGGACAGGGACCACAGATACGCAGTATTTT
CDR3 protein: CSAAGTGTTDTQYF

J gene: TRBJ2-7
V gene: TRBV3-1/TRBV3-2
D gene: TRBD2
clone size: -
CDR3 DNA: TGTGCCTCGAGCGGGAGCTACGAGCAGTACTTC
CDR3 protein: CASSGSYEQYF

J gene: TRBJ1-2
V gene: TRBV6-2/TRBV6-3
D gene: -
clone size: -
CDR3 DNA: TGTGCCAGCAGTAGAGGAGCGGGCCCAGGTGAGGGCTACACCTTC
CDR3 protein: CASSRGAGPGEGYTF

J gene: TRBJ1-1
V gene: TRBV12-3/TRBV12-4
D gene: TRBD1
clone size: -
CDR3 DNA: TGTGCCAGTTTACAGGGGGCTCTGGGTGAAGCTTTCTTT
CDR3 protein: CASLQGALGEAFF

J gene: TRBJ2-7
V gene: TRBV5-4
D gene: -
clone size: -
CDR3 DNA: TGTGCCAGCAGCGCACAGACAGGATCACCCTACGAGCAGTACTTC
CDR3 protein: CASSAQTGSPYEQYF

J gene: TRBJ1-2
V gene: TRBV20-1
D gene: TRBD1
clone size: -
CDR3 DNA: TGCAGTGCTAGTTATACAGGGGCATATGGCTACACCTTC
CDR3 protein: CSASYTGAYGYTF

J gene: TRBJ1-5
V gene: TRBV19
D gene: -
clone size: -
CDR3 DNA: TGTGCCAGTAGTGAAAGCGCACTGAATCAGCCCCAGCATTTT
CDR3 protein: CASSESALNQPQHF

J gene: TRBJ2-7
V gene: TRBV5-1
D gene: -
clone size: -
CDR3 DNA: TGCGCCAGCAGCCCTACGAATGGCTACGAGCAGTACTTC
CDR3 protein: CASSPTNGYEQYF

J gene: TRBJ1-2
V gene: TRBV11-2
D gene: TRBD1
clone size: -
CDR3 DNA: TGTGCCAGCAGCTTAGCCGGGACAGGGGTCTATGGCTACACCTTC
CDR3 protein: CASSLAGTGVYGYTF

J gene: TRBJ1-1
V gene: TRBV28
D gene: -
clone size: -
CDR3 DNA: TGTGCCAGCAACGCGGTCGACACTGAAGCTTTCTTT
CDR3 protein: CASNAVDTEAFF

J gene: TRBJ2-7
V gene: TRBV27
D gene: TRBD1
clone size: -
CDR3 DNA: TGTGCCAGCAGTTTTAGTACAGGGGGCTCCTACGAGCAGTACTTC
CDR3 protein: CASSFSTGGSYEQYF

J gene: TRBJ1-2
V gene: TRBV24-1
D gene: -
clone size: -
CDR3 DNA: TGTGCCACCAGTGACCCCACTGTGAACGATGGCTACACCTTC
CDR3 protein: CATSDPTVNDGYTF

J gene: TRBJ1-2
V gene: TRBV28
D gene: -
clone size: -
CDR3 DNA: TGTGCCAGCAGTTTGCGGCCCTCCGTTCAGGGCTACACCTTC
CDR3 protein: CASSLRPSVQGYTF

J gene: TRBJ1-2
V gene: TRBV5-6
D gene: TRBD1
clone size: -
CDR3 DNA: TGTGCCAGCAGCTCGGACAGGGTCCTTAACTATGGCTACACCTTC
CDR3 protein: CASSSDRVLNYGYTF

J gene: TRBJ1-5
V gene: TRBV2
D gene: -
clone size: -
CDR3 DNA: TGTGCCAGCAGCGAACAGGGAGGTTGGAGTCAGCCCCAGCATTTT
CDR3 protein: CASSEQGGWSQPQHF

J gene: TRBJ1-1
V gene: TRBV5-1
D gene: -
clone size: -
CDR3 DNA: TGCGCCAGCAGCTTGGCCCCTGGAACAGGGATAGCTTTCTTT
CDR3 protein: CASSLAPGTGIAFF

J gene: TRBJ2-3
V gene: TRBV29-1
D gene: TRBD2
clone size: -
CDR3 DNA: TGCAGCGTTCCAAGGACTAGCGGAAGCACAGATACGCAGTATTTT
CDR3 protein: CSVPRTSGSTDTQYF

J gene: TRBJ1-2
V gene: TRBV7-2
D gene: -
clone size: once
CDR3 DNA: TGTGCCAGCAGCCCGCTCGGGGATAGGATGGGCTACACCTTC
CDR3 protein: CASSPLGDRMGYTF

J gene: TRBJ2-1
V gene: TRBV11-3
D gene: -
clone size: -
CDR3 DNA: TGTGCCAGCAGCTTAGATCAATACAATGAGCAGTTCTTC
CDR3 protein: CASSLDQYNEQFF

J gene: TRBJ2-2
V gene: TRBV4-2
D gene: TRBD1
clone size: few
CDR3 DNA: TGTGCCAGCAGCCAAGATAGCGGCGGGACAGGGGGCTCCGGGGAGCTGTTTTTT
CDR3 protein: CASSQDSGGTGGSGELFF

J gene: TRBJ2-5
V gene: TRBV13
D gene: TRBD1
clone size: few
CDR3 DNA: TGTGCCAGCAGCCCAACAGGGGGTCAAGAGACCCAGTACTTC
CDR3 protein: CASSPTGGQETQYF

J gene: TRBJ2-7
V gene: TRBV18
D gene: -
clone size: -
CDR3 DNA: TGTGCCAGCTCAAACACAGGGATCTCCTACGAGCAGTACTTC
CDR3 protein: CASSNTGISYEQYF

J gene: TRBJ1-4
V gene: TRBV10-3
D gene: -
clone size: -
CDR3 DNA: TGTGCCATCAGTGACTCGGGAGTTAATGAAAAACTGTTTTTT
CDR3 protein: CAISDSGVNEKLFF

J gene: TRBJ2-2
V gene: TRBV28
D gene: -
clone size: -
CDR3 DNA: TGTGCCAGCAGTTTAGGGGGGGCGTCCGGGGAGCTGTTTTTT
CDR3 protein: CASSLGGASGELFF

J gene: TRBJ1-1
V gene: TRBV14
D gene: -
clone size: once
CDR3 DNA: TGTGCCAGCAGCCAAGATCTTGTTCTACAGACAGCTTTCTTT
CDR3 protein: CASSQDLVLQTAFF

J gene: TRBJ2-4
V gene: TRBV7-9
D gene: -
clone size: few
CDR3 DNA: TGTGCCAGCAGCTTAGGTCTAGCAGCGATTCAGTACTTC
CDR3 protein: CASSLGLAAIQYF

J gene: TRBJ2-3
V gene: TRBV5-1
D gene: -
clone size: -
CDR3 DNA: TGCGCCAGCAGCTTGGCCCTGTCCGCAGATACGCAGTATTTT
CDR3 protein: CASSLALSADTQYF

J gene: TRBJ1-3
V gene: TRBV30
D gene: -
clone size: -
CDR3 DNA: TGTGCCTGGAGTACTGACAGGGGAAACACCATATATTTT
CDR3 protein: CAWSTDRGNTIYF

J gene: TRBJ2-3
V gene: TRBV7-3
D gene: TRBD2
clone size: -
CDR3 DNA: TGTGCCAGCAGCGCCGAACCGGGACTAGTAACAGATACGCAGTATTTT
CDR3 protein: CASSAEPGLVTDTQYF

J gene: TRBJ1-2
V gene: TRBV28
D gene: TRBD1
clone size: -
CDR3 DNA: TGTGCCAGCAGTTCCATCTCGACAGGGGCTCGATACTATGGCTACACCTTC
CDR3 protein: CASSSISTGARYYGYTF

J gene: TRBJ2-7
V gene: TRBV19
D gene: -
clone size: -
CDR3 DNA: TGTGCCAGTTCCCGGCAGGGGTCGTCTATGCAGCAGTACTTC
CDR3 protein: CASSRQGSSMQQYF

J gene: TRBJ1-3
V gene: TRBV5-6
D gene: -
clone size: -
CDR3 DNA: TGTGCCAGCAGCTTGTTGACTGGGGGAAACACCATATATTTT
CDR3 protein: CASSLLTGGNTIYF

J gene: TRBJ2-7
V gene: TRBV20-1
D gene: TRBD2
clone size: -
CDR3 DNA: TGCAGTGCTAGTTCTAGCGGGGGGGCCGGGTACGAGCAGTACTTC
CDR3 protein: CSASSSGGAGYEQYF

J gene: TRBJ2-7
V gene: TRBV3-1/TRBV3-2
D gene: TRBD1
clone size: -
CDR3 DNA: TGTGCCAGCAGCCAACTCTCGACAGGGATTCGGTACGAGCAGTACTTC
CDR3 protein: CASSQLSTGIRYEQYF

J gene: TRBJ1-3
V gene: TRBV4-2
D gene: -
clone size: -
CDR3 DNA: TGTGCCAGCAATGAGGGTGCTGGAAACACCATATATTTT
CDR3 protein: CASNEGAGNTIYF

J gene: TRBJ1-2
V gene: TRBV2
D gene: -
clone size: -
CDR3 DNA: TGTGCCAGCACCACAGGGAATCAAGGCTACACCTTC
CDR3 protein: CASTTGNQGYTF

J gene: TRBJ2-2
V gene: TRBV9
D gene: TRBD1
clone size: -
CDR3 DNA: TGTGCCAGCAGCGTAGCAGGGGGAGCCGGGGAGCTGTTTTTT
CDR3 protein: CASSVAGGAGELFF

J gene: TRBJ1-4
V gene: TRBV5-1
D gene: -
clone size: -
CDR3 DNA: TGCGCCAGCAGCTTGGTGGGACAAAATGAAAAACTGTTTTTT
CDR3 protein: CASSLVGQNEKLFF

J gene: TRBJ2-5
V gene: TRBV27
D gene: -
clone size: -
CDR3 DNA: TGTGCCAGCAGTTTAACCAGGGAAGAGACCCAGTACTTC
CDR3 protein: CASSLTREETQYF

J gene: TRBJ1-2
V gene: TRBV4-3
D gene: -
clone size: -
CDR3 DNA: TGCGCCAGCAGCCAAGATACGGGGAACTATGGCTACACCTTC
CDR3 protein: CASSQDTGNYGYTF

J gene: TRBJ2-7
V gene: TRBV27
D gene: TRBD2
clone size: few
CDR3 DNA: TGTGCCAGCAGCCGTTTACTAGCGGGGATCTACGAGCAGTACTTC
CDR3 protein: CASSRLLAGIYEQYF

J gene: TRBJ1-2
V gene: TRBV6-7
D gene: -
clone size: -
CDR3 DNA: TGTGCCAGCGGAGGGGCCCACTATGGCTACACCTTC
CDR3 protein: CASGGAHYGYTF

J gene: TRBJ2-1
V gene: TRBV3-1/TRBV3-2
D gene: TRBD2
clone size: -
CDR3 DNA: TGTGCCAGCAGCCAATACGGGACTAGCGTCTCCTACAATGAGCAGTTCTTC
CDR3 protein: CASSQYGTSVSYNEQFF

J gene: TRBJ1-5
V gene: TRBV7-2
D gene: TRBD1
clone size: -
CDR3 DNA: TGTGCCAGCAGCAAGGTCACAGGGGGGGGTCAGCCCCAGCATTTT
CDR3 protein: CASSKVTGGGQPQHF

J gene: TRBJ2-7
V gene: TRBV18
D gene: -
clone size: -
CDR3 DNA: TGTGCCAGCTCAAACTCTGACAAAGACTTC
CDR3 protein: CASSNSDKDF

J gene: TRBJ2-5
V gene: TRBV12-3/TRBV12-4
D gene: -
clone size: once
CDR3 DNA: TGTGCCAGCAGTTCGGGTGAGACCCAGTACTTC
CDR3 protein: CASSSGETQYF